This T cell receptor (beta chain) was found in a study of shared clonotypes between healthy human individuals. Repertoires were generated with immunoSEQ multiplex PCR, while TCRdb's copy carries only in-frame clones and drops some. Of 560,000 or so clones in the sample, about 96% were seen once. The naive CD8 fraction comprised CD45RO-negative cells positively selected for CCR7 and excluded terminally differentiated effector memory CD45RA+ cells. Deletions cut 1 base from V and 0 bases from J, with 5 bases between. The CDR3 is 14 residues long. Germline V gives CDR1 PRHDT, CDR2 FYEKMQ (reference sequence).

This receptor was taken from a woman in her twenties or thirties in good health. V and J are TRBV13 and TRBJ2-3; no reliable D call. The source material was naive CD8+ T cells sorted from blood. The CDR3 loop reads CASSLEQSTDTQYF. CDR3 in DNA: TGTGCCAGCAGCTTAGAGCAGAGCACAGATACGCAGTATTTT.